This entry concerns a single T cell receptor (beta chain). The germline gives CDR1 SGHRS, CDR2 YFSETQ. The CDR3 runs to 14 residues. Trimming removed 1 base from V and 8 bases from J; junction bases left unmatched: 6. The data were produced by immunoSEQ multiplex PCR, yet TCRdb's version contains in-frame clones alone and is incomplete. The table shows tens of thousands of clones, with around four fifths occurring only once. This sample stems from a study of blood T cell repertoires in COVID-19. The source material was peripheral blood. The chain carries TRBV5-1 and TRBJ1-2; 9 bases are shared with TRBD1. The source of this sequence is a woman aged 80 or over with active or convalescent COVID-19. As DNA, the CDR3 is TGCGCCAGCAGCTTGACTACAGGGGGCGAGGGCTACACCTTC. Residues: CASSLTTGGEGYTF. Together with reference TRBV5-1 and TRBJ1-2, the CDR3 gives the full variable domain: KAGVTQTPRYLIKTRGQQVTLSCSPISGHRSVSWYQQTPGQGLQFLFEYFSETQRNKGNFPGRFSGRQFSNSRSEMNVSTLELGDSALYLCASSLTTGGEGYTFGSGTRLTVV.